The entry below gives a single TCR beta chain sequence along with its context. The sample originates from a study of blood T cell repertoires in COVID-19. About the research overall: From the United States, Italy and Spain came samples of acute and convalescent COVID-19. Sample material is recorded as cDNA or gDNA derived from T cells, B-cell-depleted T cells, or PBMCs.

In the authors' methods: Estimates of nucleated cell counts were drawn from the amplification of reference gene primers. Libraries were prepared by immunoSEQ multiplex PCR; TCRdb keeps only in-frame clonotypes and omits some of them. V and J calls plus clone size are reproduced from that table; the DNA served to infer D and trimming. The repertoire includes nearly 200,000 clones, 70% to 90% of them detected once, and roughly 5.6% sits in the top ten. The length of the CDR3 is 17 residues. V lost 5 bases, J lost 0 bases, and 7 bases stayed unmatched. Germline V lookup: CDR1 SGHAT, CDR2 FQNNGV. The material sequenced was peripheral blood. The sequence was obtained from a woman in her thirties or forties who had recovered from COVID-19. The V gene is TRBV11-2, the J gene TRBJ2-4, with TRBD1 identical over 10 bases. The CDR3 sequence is CASSPRTGGIAKNIQYF. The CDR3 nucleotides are TGTGCCAGCAGCCCTCGGACAGGGGGGATAGCCAAAAACATTCAGTACTTC.